This TCR beta chain was sequenced for a study of cytomegalovirus exposure and HLA in healthy donors. The ends were cut back, 10 bases at V and 2 bases at J, with 14 bases in the middle. The CDR3 spans 13 residues. The germline gives CDR1 SNHLY, CDR2 FYNNEI. PCR amplification relied on 60 Vbeta primers (plus 13 Jbeta primers). Method: immunoSEQ multiplex PCR; TCRdb's copy keeps in-frame clones and lacks some. Of 130,000 or so clones listed, around four fifths are singletons. Material for sequencing was PBMCs. This receptor was identified in a woman aged 50 to 60 in good health and CMV-seropositive. This chain connects TRBV2 to TRBJ1-1, with a tentative D call TRBD1 (5 bases). CDR3 DNA sequence: TGTGCCATCTCCCGGGACTTTAACACTGAAGCTTTCTTT. It yields the protein CAISRDFNTEAFF.